This T cell receptor (beta chain) was identified in a study of beta chain features in type 1 diabetes (dated by TCRdb to about 2018). For context, the study as a whole: No differences in mean age, gender distribution, total cell number or subset yield were found between patients and healthy donors. Whereas all 30 or so donors provided naive and central memory subsets, regulatory and stem cell-like memory subsets were isolated from just 8 patients and roughly eight healthy donors. In the study, TCRB repertoires of sorted circulating CD4+ T cell subsets from recently diagnosed type 1 diabetes patients were compared with those of matched healthy donors. A total of roughly 98,000,000 sorted cells were examined across all samples, and a strong correlation was observed between cell number per subset and RNA yield.

The CDR3 sequence holds 16 residues, the cysteine and phenylalanine included. The retained sequence is limited to the CDR3, 48 bases, with the frame set at the first base. Germline trimming: 3 bases from V, 5 bases from J; junction bases outside gene matches: 6. The germline V gene supplies CDR1 SGHDT and CDR2 YYEEEE. Worth noting for this clone: Which antigen it targets is not known. No qualities accompany the bases; no much larger clone lies one base away.

Each donor gave one peripheral blood draw, averaging approximately 0.12 L, which was collected into heparinised tubes. Naive, central memory, regulatory and stem cell-like memory CD4+ T cells were sorted on a BD FACSAria II using a panel including CD45RO, CCR7, CD25, CD127, CD95 and CD27. Every sorted population had a purity above 95%. PBMCs were separated immediately by Lymphoprep density gradient centrifugation and were stained directly, without being cultured. To minimize batch effects, samples were stained and sorted in pairs, one healthy donor with one patient per experiment. The research as a whole found: Shorter templates might be favored by PCR, yet because patient and control samples were amplified and corrected together, any such skew would affect both groups equally. The naive, central memory and regulatory TCRB repertoires appeared to resemble one another more closely among patients than among healthy donors. Only small numbers of individuals were included in the HLA sub-analyses, which left unresolved whether HLA type had any influence on TCRB rearrangement. Type 1 diabetes patients showed a moderate but significant shortening of TCRB CDR3 length in all four CD4+ subsets. Because cDNA was sequenced instead of genomic DNA, activated cells with high expression could be over-represented, although the groups did not differ in activation or CD3 levels. Patients with type 1 diabetes made fewer insertions and deleted more nucleotides at VDJ recombination sites, implying thymic rearrangement abnormalities.

All of the isolated RNA was reverse transcribed with the High Capacity cDNA Reverse Transcription Kit, so expressed TCRB transcripts were sequenced. Deep immunoSEQ sequencing was applied to naive, central memory and regulatory T cell samples, giving an average of roughly 3.6 million total reads per sample. Sorted cells were lysed in RLT buffer, and RNA was extracted using DNase-treated RNeasy Micro or Mini kits according to cell number. To prevent cross-contamination, every cell subset was processed on its own, while patient and healthy donor samples were processed together. The immunoSEQ multiplex PCR was used to amplify TCRB sequences from cDNA, yielding 87-bp fragments that span the CDR3 region. The amplicons were sequenced using the Illumina HiSeq platform. In the source study's methods: PCR bias was corrected computationally using synthetic template baselines, and reads within Hamming distance 2 were collapsed, with unmergeable singletons discarded. Reads were aligned against IMGT to assign V, D and J genes, CDR3 length and insertions or deletions at six rearrangement sites. Within each subset, clonotype counts were normalized to sorted cell number, after which true diversity and Gini coefficients were computed with the tcR R package. Repertoire sharing was quantified using the overlap coefficient calculated on TCRB nucleotide sequences. As stored in TCRdb, this immuneACCESS dataset retains in-frame rearrangements with V and J assigned. A fraction of the clones does not appear; measured against another copy, unresolved V genes explain less than half of the discrepancy, and the remainder lacks a known reason. The V and J calls and the clone size are those of that table, but D and trimming were determined from the DNA. In all, the sample holds hundreds of thousands of clones, and 13% to 15% of those were seen once. Of the sample, 6.7% is held by the ten largest clones.

The receptor's source is a man aged 30-40 years in good health. The sequenced sample consisted of central memory CD4+ T cells from blood. The rearrangement combines TRBV5-6 with TRBJ2-1, with 12 central nucleotides matching TRBD2. The CDR3 sequence is CASSYGLAGPDNEQFF. The nucleotides read TGTGCCAGCAGCTATGGACTAGCGGGACCTGACAATGAGCAGTTCTTC.